This TCR beta chain was observed in a study of blood T cell repertoires in COVID-19. This CDR3 spans 14 amino acids. With 3 bases removed from V and 2 bases from J, the gap between germline ends came to 8 bases. Germline V lookup: CDR1 LNHDA, CDR2 SQIVND (reference sequence). Profiling relied on immunoSEQ multiplex PCR, and the TCRdb table lists in-frame clones only, not all of them. Among 180,000 or so clones listed, 70% to 90% were seen once. Sequencing was performed on peripheral blood. This clonotype originated in a young man with acute or convalescent COVID-19. The V call is TRBV19, the J call TRBJ1-3; D might be TRBD1 (6 bases). This CDR3 is CASSMGAAGNTIYF. DNA of the CDR3: TGTGCCAGTAGTATGGGGGCAGCTGGAAACACCATATATTTT. The variable domain in full, with the rest retrieved from reference TRBV19 and TRBJ1-3, is DGGITQSPKYLFRKEGQNVTLSCEQNLNHDAMYWYRQDPGQGLRLIYYSQIVNDFQKGDIAEGYSVSREKKESFPLTVTSAQKNPTAFYLCASSMGAAGNTIYFGEGSWLTVV.